The 6 T cell receptor beta chains below come from one sample, sequenced in a study of early T cells in non-severe SARS-CoV-2 infection. TCRdb re-derived calls from the 5' RACE reads in MiXCR, one entry per CDR3 protein. The sample has some 63,000 distinct CDR3 sequences; 10% to 15% are singletons. Sequencing was done on a sample of whole blood. The receptor set was obtained from an adult who was a healthcare worker with PCR-confirmed SARS-CoV-2 infection or an uninfected control (not recorded which).

This clonotype was counted ten times or more. The V and J genes are TRBV6-1 and TRBJ1-5, with TRBD1 matching over 8 bases. Unmatched junction bases numbered 13, after V lost 8 bases and J lost 1 base. Germline lookup yields CDR1 MNHNS and CDR2 SASEGT. The CDR3 covers 17 residues. CDR3 sequence: CASGGQAGGRSNQPQHF. In nucleotides, the CDR3 is TGTGCCAGCGGGGGACAGGCTGGCGGTCGGAGCAATCAGCCCCAGCATTTT.

This clonotype has ten or more counts. V and J are TRBV7-9 and TRBJ1-2; D gene uncertain. Trimming cost V 1 base and J 5 bases, with 5 bases left between them. The CDR3 is 12 amino acids. The germline CDR1 and CDR2 sequences are SEHNR and FQNEAQ (reference sequence). The DNA of the CDR3 is TGTGCCAGCAGCTTAGAGAGATATGGCTACACCTTC. This codes for CASSLERYGYTF.

This clonotype has ten or more counts. The J gene is TRBJ1-4, the V gene TRBV13; 7 bases line up with TRBD1. The CDR3 is 14 residues long. V lost 5 bases, J lost 9 bases, and 9 bases stayed unmatched. The V gene's germline CDR1 is PRHDT and CDR2 FYEKMQ (reference sequence). The CDR3 coding sequence is TGTGCCAGCAGCCGTCCCCGGGACAGCCAAAAACTGTTTTTT. It is translated as CASSRPRDSQKLFF.

The V and J genes are TRBV10-2 and TRBJ2-2; D is unclear. Trimming took 2 bases from V and 0 from J, leaving 4 bases between them. CDR3 size: 14 residues. Germline CDR1 and CDR2: WSHSY and SAAADI. The CDR3 is CASSELANTGELFF. The CDR3 nucleotides read TGCGCCAGCAGTGAGCTAGCGAACACCGGGGAGCTGTTTTTT.

The table lists this clonotype with many counts. CDR3 sequence: CASRRDGAYYGYTF. The DNA of the CDR3 is TGTGCCAGCAGAAGGGACGGAGCCTACTATGGCTACACCTTC. The rearrangement links TRBV6-1 to TRBJ1-2, with D perhaps TRBD1 (5 bases). The CDR3 has 14 amino acids. V was cut by 6 bases and J by 3 bases, with 14 bases left in between. Germline-derived CDR1 and CDR2 are MNHNS and SASEGT.

This clonotype was detected many times. The rearrangement uses TRBV10-3 and TRBJ1-5, with D perhaps matching TRBD1 (5 bases). From germline, CDR1 is ENHRY and CDR2 SYGVKD. V dropped 0 bases and J dropped 7 bases, with 13 bases sitting between them. The CDR3 has 15 amino acids. CDR3: CAISESGSEGQPQHF. Written as DNA, the CDR3 is TGTGCCATCAGTGAGTCGGGTAGCGAGGGGCAGCCCCAGCATTTT.